One and the same sample provided the 18 T cell receptor beta chains below, sequenced in a study of T cell responses to AZD1222 COVID-19 vaccine. Measured with immunoSEQ multiplex PCR; TCRdb has only the in-frame clones, and not every one. The data show 150,000 or so clones, approximately 90% seen once. Sequencing used peripheral blood, obtained on day 0 of AZD1222 vaccination. These receptors originate from an adult in good health.

This chain connects TRBV9 to TRBJ2-2; a possible D gene is TRBD2 (6 bases). Germline V CDR1 and CDR2: SGDLS, YYNGEE. The V end was cut by 0 bases, the J end by 4 bases, with 10 bases between. This CDR3 is 15 amino acids long. The CDR3 reads CASSVGASATGELFF. CDR3 DNA sequence: TGTGCCAGCAGCGTAGGGGCTAGCGCCACCGGGGAGCTGTTTTTT. The whole variable domain, filled in from reference TRBV9 and TRBJ2-2, reads DSGVTQTPKHLITATGQRVTLRCSPRSGDLSVYWYQQSLDQGLQFLIQYYNGEERAKGNILERFSAQQFPDLHSELNLSSLELGDSALYFCASSVGASATGELFFGEGSRLTVL.

The chain is built from TRBV5-4 and TRBJ2-5, with D possibly matching TRBD1 (6 bases). The CDR3 has 14 residues. The germline CDR1 and CDR2 sequences are SGHNT and YYREEE (reference sequence). Trimming left V 3 bases short and J 5 bases short, with 14 bases between. Here the CDR3 DNA reads TGTGCCAGCAGCTCCCGGACAGCAGGGGAGACCCAGTACTTC. This sequence encodes CASSSRTAGETQYF. Full variable domain (missing parts from reference TRBV5-4 and TRBJ2-5): ETGVTQSPTHLIKTRGQQVTLRCSSQSGHNTVSWYQQALGQGPQFIFQYYREEENGRGNFPPRFSGLQFPNYSSELNVNALELDDSALYLCASSSRTAGETQYFGPGTRLLVL.

The rearrangement joins TRBV2 to TRBJ2-3; the D gene is possibly TRBD2 (6 bases). Trimming left V 6 bases short and J 5 bases short, with 21 bases between. The CDR3 length is 16 residues. Germline assignment: CDR1 SNHLY and CDR2 FYNNEI. CDR3 loop: CASRPAGYRPGDTQYF. As DNA, the CDR3 is TGTGCCAGCAGGCCCGCGGGGTACCGGCCGGGAGATACGCAGTATTTT.

This rearrangement joins TRBV7-2 to TRBJ2-5; tentative D call: TRBD2 (6 bases). V was cut by 6 bases and J by 5 bases, with 13 bases left in between. The germline V gene has CDR1 SGHTA and CDR2 FQGNSA. The CDR3 contains 13 residues. CDR3 region: CASSPRREETQYF. For the CDR3, the DNA is TGTGCCAGCAGTCCCAGGAGGGAGGAGACCCAGTACTTC. Based on the CDR3 plus reference TRBV7-2 and TRBJ2-5, the full variable domain is GAGVSQSPSNKVTEKGKDVELRCDPISGHTALYWYRQSLGQGLEFLIYFQGNSAPDKSGLPSDRFSAERTGGSVSTLTIQRTQQEDSAVYLCASSPRREETQYFGPGTRLLVL.

The chain has TRBV5-4 and TRBJ1-2; TRBD1 matches at 9 bases. The CDR3 totals 16 residues. Looked up from germline, CDR1 is SGHNT and CDR2 is YYREEE (reference sequence). The trim removed 4 bases at V and 8 bases at J, leaving 15 bases unmatched. CDR3 protein: CASSVERGTGFEGYTF. The DNA for the CDR3 is TGTGCCAGCAGCGTAGAAAGGGGGACAGGGTTTGAGGGCTACACCTTC.

This rearrangement joins TRBV28 to TRBJ1-2; TRBD1 is a possible D gene (5 bases). This CDR3 comprises 11 residues. Trimming cost V 7 bases and J 6 bases, with 9 bases left between them. Germline V gene data show CDR1 as MDHEN and CDR2 as SYDVKM. The CDR3 DNA follows: TGTGCCAGCACGCGAGGGGATGGCTACACCTTC. It yields the protein CASTRGDGYTF.

The genes are TRBV21-1 and TRBJ1-4. TRBV21-1 is a documented pseudogene. The CDR3 length is 14 residues. CDR3 coding DNA: TGTGCCAGCAGCACGGGACCGGTGAATGAAAAACTGTTTTTT. Protein product: CASSTGPVNEKLFF.

The rearrangement links TRBV6-6 to TRBJ2-5; 9 bases line up with TRBD1. Germline loops: CDR1 MNHNY, CDR2 SVGAGI (reference sequence). The CDR3 extends over 16 amino acids. V was pared by 2 bases and J by 5 bases, with 9 bases of the junction left unmatched. CDR3 nucleotide sequence: TGTGCCAGCAGTTACGAGGCCGGGACAGGGACGGAGACCCAGTACTTC. It codes for CASSYEAGTGTETQYF.

This clone showed up just a few times. The chain links TRBV4-3 to TRBJ1-6, with D possibly being TRBD1 (5 bases). The germline gives CDR1 LGHNA, CDR2 YSLEER. Trimming shortened V by 2 bases and J by 7 bases, and 18 bases separated the two germline ends. CDR3 size: 17 residues. CDR3 sequence (DNA): TGCGCCAGCAGCCAAACCGTGGGGGGGGGTTTGAATTCACCCCTCCACTTT. Amino acid sequence: CASSQTVGGGLNSPLHF.

The chain is built from TRBV7-2 and TRBJ1-3; no definite D call. The CDR3 has 15 residues. Germline V gene data show CDR1 as SGHTA and CDR2 as FQGNSA. V lost 5 bases, J lost 0 bases, and 11 bases lay in between. CDR3 sequence reads: CASSHVGVSGNTIYF. The CDR3 nucleotides read TGTGCCAGCAGCCATGTTGGGGTCTCTGGAAACACCATATATTTT.

The chain has TRBV28 and TRBJ2-7, with TRBD2 matching over 12 bases. Germline V CDR1 and CDR2: MDHEN, SYDVKM. The CDR3 sequence is 14 residues long. The ends lost 11 bases at V and 7 bases at J; junction bases unmatched: 12. The CDR3 loop is CAATPPGLAGEQYF. CDR3 DNA sequence: TGTGCCGCCACCCCGCCGGGACTAGCGGGTGAGCAGTACTTC.

The chain couples TRBV7-8 to TRBJ2-7, with 7 nucleotides matching TRBD1. Germline loops: CDR1 SGHVS, CDR2 FQNEAQ. This CDR3 comprises 14 residues. V lost 7 bases and J lost 2; bases outside the gene matches: 8. The CDR3 DNA sequence: TGTGCCAGCACCACCGGACAGGCAACCTACGAGCAGTACTTC. It is translated as CASTTGQATYEQYF.

V usage is TRBV6-1 and J usage is TRBJ2-1, with 11 bases that match TRBD2. V lost 2 bases and J lost 9; bases outside the gene matches: 9. The CDR3 contains 16 residues. Germline lookup yields CDR1 MNHNS and CDR2 SASEGT. This CDR3 is CASSEQVLAGAGEQFF. CDR3 DNA sequence: TGTGCCAGCAGTGAACAGGTACTAGCGGGAGCAGGTGAGCAGTTCTTC.

A word on this clone: One end of the junction does not line up with germline, which may come from a read error. This chain uses TRBV5-4 with TRBJ1-1, with 7 positions matching TRBD1. This CDR3 spans 15 amino acids. Per germline, CDR1 SGHNT and CDR2 YYREEE (reference sequence). Here the CDR3 reads CASSNPGGKNTEAFF. In DNA form, the CDR3 reads TGTGCCAGCAGCAACCCAGGGGGTAAAAACACGGAAGCTTTCTTT.

This chain joins TRBV18 and TRBJ2-1, with D tentatively TRBD2 (6 bases). Trimming stripped 3 bases from V and 9 bases from J, with 12 bases between. The CDR3 totals 13 residues. From germline, CDR1 is KGHSH and CDR2 LQKENI. CDR3 loop: CASSPDLAPEQFF. DNA of the CDR3: TGTGCCAGCTCACCGGACCTAGCGCCTGAGCAGTTCTTC. Variable domain in full (rest from reference TRBV18 and TRBJ2-1): NAGVMQNPRHLVRRRGQEARLRCSPMKGHSHVYWYRQLPEEGLKFMVYLQKENIIDESGMPKERFSAEFPKEGPSILRIQQVVRGDSAAYFCASSPDLAPEQFFGPGTRLTVL.

The chain has TRBV18 and TRBJ1-4; tentatively, D is TRBD1 (6 bases). V lost 3 bases and J 3 bases, leaving 8 bases between the germline ends. Germline CDR1 reads KGHSH; CDR2 reads LQKENI. The CDR3 has 14 amino acids. CDR3 sequence reads: CASSPQGPNEKLFF. As DNA, the CDR3 is TGTGCCAGCTCACCTCAGGGGCCTAATGAAAAACTGTTTTTT.

CDR3 sequence (DNA): TGTGCCAGTAGTAAGGGACGGAGCCAAGAGACCCAGTACTTC. This sequence encodes CASSKGRSQETQYF. The chain uses TRBV19 and TRBJ2-5; D assignment may be TRBD1 or TRBD2 (5 bases each). Germline assignment: CDR1 LNHDA and CDR2 SQIVND (reference sequence). V lost 4 bases and J 1 base, leaving 10 bases between the germline ends. The CDR3 consists of 14 residues.

This clone occurred a few times. CDR3 in amino acids: CASSVVPTMENTEAFF. The CDR3, as DNA: TGTGCCAGCAGCGTAGTTCCTACAATGGAAAACACTGAAGCTTTCTTT. The chain joins TRBV9 to TRBJ1-1; D unclear. The CDR3 runs to 16 residues. Germline CDR1 is SGDLS and CDR2 is YYNGEE. The ends were cut back, 0 bases at V and 2 bases at J, with 14 bases in the middle.